Shown below are 19 T cell receptor beta chains from a single sample sequenced in a study of T cell responses to AZD1222 COVID-19 vaccine. Generated by immunoSEQ multiplex PCR, the TCRdb table keeps only in-frame clones and is missing some. The sample gives some 130,000 clones, 80% to 90% of which show up once; 9.5% is in the top ten. Specimen: peripheral blood, collected 28 days after the second AZD1222 dose. These receptors were collected from an adult who received the AZD1222 COVID-19 vaccine.

This sequence joins TRBV27 and TRBJ2-1, with D unclear. The CDR3 has 15 residues. Trimming removed 7 bases from V and 0 bases from J, with 13 bases in between. Germline values: CDR1 MNHEY, CDR2 SMNVEV (reference sequence). For the CDR3, the DNA is TGTGCCAGCACCTCGAGAGCAAGCTCCTACAATGAGCAGTTCTTC. It codes for CASTSRASSYNEQFF.

V and J are TRBV6-5 and TRBJ1-2, with D maybe TRBD1 (5 bases). Germline assignment: CDR1 MNHEY and CDR2 SVGAGI. The CDR3 is made up of 14 amino acids. The V end lost 7 bases, the J end lost 5 bases, and 17 bases lay between the germline ends. CDR3 sequence (DNA): TGTGCCAGCACCGCGGGCGGGGCGTTTTATGGCTACACCTTC. Residues: CASTAGGAFYGYTF.

The V call is TRBV3-1 (or the pseudogene TRBV3-2), the J call TRBJ1-2, with TRBD1 identical over 7 bases. V gave up 5 bases and J gave up 1 base; unmatched junction bases: 13. There are 17 residues in the CDR3. Germline V CDR1 and CDR2: LGHDT, YNNKEL (reference sequence). The CDR3 nucleotides are TGTGCCAGCAGCGACCAGTGGGCCAGGGGGTTTAACTATGGCTACACCTTC. Translating gives CASSDQWARGFNYGYTF.

The chain links TRBV5-8 to TRBJ1-6, with 7 bases lining up with TRBD1. CDR1 and CDR2 (germline): SGHTS, YDEGEE. The CDR3 length is 15 residues. Losses at the gene ends were 0 bases for V and 14 bases for J; bases not matched to a gene: 11. The CDR3 DNA follows: TGTGCCAGCAGCTTGGCCGGGCAGGGGGAATTCACCCTCCACTTT. Encoded protein: CASSLAGQGEFTLHF.

J is TRBJ2-1 and V is TRBV5-1; D is uncertain. CDR1 and CDR2 from the germline V gene are SGHRS and YFSETQ. The CDR3 sequence is 15 residues long. Trimming removed 4 bases from V and 0 bases from J, with 11 bases in between. CDR3 region: CASSVDGDSYNEQFF. CDR3 bases: TGCGCCAGCAGCGTGGACGGAGACTCCTACAATGAGCAGTTCTTC.

This clone was counted only a few times. The gene calls are TRBV27 and TRBJ1-1; possible D gene TRBD1, 5 bases. V was cut by 7 bases and J by 7 bases, with 10 bases left in between. Germline V gene data show CDR1 as MNHEY and CDR2 as SMNVEV (reference sequence). The CDR3 has 11 amino acids. The CDR3 sequence is CASNARGEAFF. The DNA of the CDR3 is TGTGCCAGCAACGCGAGGGGTGAAGCTTTCTTT.

The chain combines TRBV4-2 with TRBJ1-6; TRBD1 aligns across 10 bases. J gave up 10 bases and V 0 bases, and 6 bases lay outside the gene matches. CDR1 and CDR2 from the germline V gene are LGHNA and YNFKEQ. There are 16 residues in the CDR3. The CDR3 nucleotides are TGTGCCAGCAGCCAAGAGTGGACAGGGGGGAACTCACCCCTCCACTTT. Translated, it gives CASSQEWTGGNSPLHF.

V and J are TRBV2 and TRBJ1-4, with 11 bases aligning to TRBD1. In germline, CDR1 is SNHLY, CDR2 FYNNEI. After removal of 5 bases from V and 6 bases from J, the junction contained 5 bases not matched to a gene. CDR3 size: 15 residues. CDR3 bases: TGTGCCAGCAGTTGGACAGGGGGCGATCATGAAAAACTGTTTTTT. It codes for CASSWTGGDHEKLFF.

V is TRBV27 and J is TRBJ2-6; 7 bases are a match to TRBD2. J gave up 0 bases and V 7 bases, and 9 bases lay outside the gene matches. CDR3 length: 17 amino acids. Germline V gene data show CDR1 as MNHEY and CDR2 as SMNVEV (reference sequence). CDR3 coding DNA: TGTGCCAGCAAACTGTGGGGGGGAGACTCTGGGGCCAACGTCCTGACTTTC. Translating it yields CASKLWGGDSGANVLTF. The full variable domain, its missing parts supplied by reference TRBV27 and TRBJ2-6, is EAQVTQNPRYLITVTGKKLTVTCSQNMNHEYMSWYRQDPGLGLRQIYYSMNVEVTDKGDVPEGYKVSRKEKRNFPLILESPSPNQTSLYFCASKLWGGDSGANVLTFGAGSRLTVL.

The CDR3 spells CASSFAAGGPFF. The CDR3 nucleotides read TGTGCCAGCAGCTTCGCAGCGGGGGGGCCCTTCTTC. The chain is built from TRBV7-9 and TRBJ2-1; TRBD2 aligns across 10 bases. J gave up 16 bases and V 3 bases, and 6 bases lay outside the gene matches. Germline lookup yields CDR1 SEHNR and CDR2 FQNEAQ (reference sequence). The CDR3 runs to 12 residues. Full variable domain (rest looked up from reference TRBV7-9 and TRBJ2-1): DTGVSQNPRHKITKRGQNVTFRCDPISEHNRLYWYRQTLGQGPEFLTYFQNEAQLEKSRLLSDRFSAERPKGSFSTLEIQRTEQGDSAMYLCASSFAAGGPFFGPGTRLTVL.

The chain carries TRBV10-3 and TRBJ2-2; D is possibly TRBD1 (6 bases). The germline V gene has CDR1 ENHRY and CDR2 SYGVKD. The CDR3 consists of 17 residues. Trimming left V 3 bases short and J 4 bases short, with 18 bases between. The CDR3 protein is CAISESMPGQTTGELFF. CDR3 sequence (DNA): TGTGCCATCAGTGAATCTATGCCGGGACAAACCACCGGGGAGCTGTTTTTT.

This chain joins TRBV27 and TRBJ2-7; 12 bases map to TRBD2. Germline V CDR1 and CDR2: MNHEY, SMNVEV (reference sequence). This CDR3 region has 15 residues. V gave up 4 bases and J gave up 3 bases; unmatched junction bases: 4. The CDR3 here is CASSSGLAGGYEQYF. In DNA form, the CDR3 reads TGTGCCAGCAGTTCGGGACTAGCGGGTGGCTACGAGCAGTACTTC.

The gene calls are TRBV2 and TRBJ1-5; no reliable D call. Germline assignment: CDR1 SNHLY and CDR2 FYNNEI. The CDR3 has 14 residues. V was shortened by 7 bases and J by 5 bases, with 15 bases between the two germline ends. This CDR3 is CASTRAVGYQPQHF. In DNA form, the CDR3 reads TGTGCCAGCACCAGAGCCGTGGGGTATCAGCCCCAGCATTTT.

This chain's CDR3 is CASSFSQETQYF. Here the CDR3 DNA reads TGTGCCAGCAGCTTCTCCCAAGAGACCCAGTACTTC. The V gene is TRBV7-2, the J gene TRBJ2-5; D call uncertain. Per germline, CDR1 SGHTA and CDR2 FQGNSA. The CDR3 is made up of 12 amino acids. Between the trimmed V and J ends, which lost 3 bases and 1 base, there was a span of 3 bases.

The chain carries TRBV15 and TRBJ2-7, with 8 bases matching TRBD2. Trimming at V came to 7 bases and at J to 4 bases, leaving 9 bases not matched to a gene. CDR1 is LNHNV, CDR2 YYDKDF, per germline (reference sequence). CDR3 length: 14 amino acids. The CDR3 is CATTDTGGSYEQYF. CDR3 bases: TGTGCCACCACCGACACGGGAGGGTCGTACGAGCAGTACTTC.

The chain recombines TRBV5-5 with TRBJ2-2, with D possibly matching TRBD1 (6 bases). The CDR3 is made up of 15 amino acids. Germline loops: CDR1 SGHKS, CDR2 YYEKEE (reference sequence). V gave up 2 bases and J gave up 4 bases, with 12 bases separating them. CDR3: CASSFGTPTTGELFF. The CDR3 DNA sequence: TGTGCCAGCAGCTTCGGGACACCGACCACCGGGGAGCTGTTTTTT.

The chain is built from TRBV5-1 and TRBJ1-4, with a possible D match to TRBD1 (5 bases). The germline V gene encodes CDR1 SGHRS and CDR2 YFSETQ. The germline V and J ends were trimmed by 2 bases and 5 bases, with 10 bases remaining between them. This CDR3 spans 14 amino acids. DNA for the CDR3: TGCGCCAGCAGCTTAACAGGATTAAATGAAAAACTGTTTTTT. This translates into CASSLTGLNEKLFF.

This chain joins TRBV7-2 and TRBJ1-5; D possibly corresponds to TRBD1 (5 bases). Trimming cost V 1 base and J 3 bases, with 16 bases left between them. Germline V gene lookup returns CDR1 SGHTA and CDR2 FQGNSA. This CDR3 has 17 amino acids. CDR3 nucleotide sequence: TGTGCCAGCAGCTTAGGGGCGACAGTCCCTTTCAATCAGCCCCAGCATTTT. Translation: CASSLGATVPFNQPQHF.

The V gene is TRBV5-5, the J gene TRBJ2-5; D remains ambiguous. Germline CDR1 SGHKS, CDR2 YYEKEE (reference sequence). CDR3 length: 13 amino acids. V shed 4 bases and J shed 5 bases, with 12 bases lying between them. The CDR3 spells CASSPGPGETQYF. CDR3 nucleotides: TGTGCCAGCAGCCCAGGACCCGGGGAGACCCAGTACTTC.